This T cell receptor beta chain emerged from a study of OX40 agonist ivuxolimab in advanced cancers. On the study more broadly: People who had prior anti-PD-1, anti-PD-L1 or anti-CTLA-4 therapy could take part, and under 45% had some. Study-level findings and limits: Partial responders receiving 0.1-3.0 mg/kg showed among the lowest clonal expansion. In CD8+ T cells, expanded clones were on average more numerous than in CD4+. Researchers did not establish what antigens the expanded peripheral T cells target.

The trim removed 0 bases at V and 3 bases at J, leaving 8 bases unmatched. Germline values: CDR1 LGHNA, CDR2 YSLEER. This CDR3 is 17 amino acids long. Of note for this clone: Its antigen remains unknown.

Clones were sequenced by immunoSEQ multiplex PCR, and TCRdb holds only the in-frame ones, with some missing. The table includes fewer than 90,000 clones, 70% to 90% detected once. The sequence was obtained from an adult with an advanced solid tumor such as melanoma, head and neck, liver or kidney cancer. The chain employs TRBV4-3 and TRBJ2-3, with 8 nucleotides matching TRBD1. Sequences were derived from CD4+ or CD8+ T cells sorted from blood, sampled in a trial of the OX40 agonist ivuxolimab. The CDR3 spells CASSQDWRQGSTDTQYF. The CDR3 bases are TGCGCCAGCAGCCAAGATTGGAGACAGGGGTCGACAGATACGCAGTATTTT.